This T cell receptor (beta chain) is drawn from a study of shared clonotypes between healthy human individuals. A remark on this clone: Its target is unknown.

The CDR3 contains 13 residues. CDR1 and CDR2 (germline): SNHLY, FYNNEI. The germline V and J ends were trimmed by 4 bases and 6 bases, with 9 bases remaining between them. Study-wide points: Sampling involved blood alone; tissue repertoires likely differ.

Assay: immunoSEQ multiplex PCR; the TCRdb copy retains only in-frame clones and omits some. In the table there are about a million clones, over 75% of which are singletons. The chain is built from TRBV2 and TRBJ2-2, with a possible D match to TRBD2 (6 bases). The clonotype was recovered from a man between 18 and 29 years old in good health. Sequenced sample: memory CD4+ T cells sorted from blood. Subset described: CD45RA-negative fraction. The CDR3 region is CASSGVAAGELFF. The CDR3 DNA is TGTGCCAGCAGTGGAGTAGCGGCCGGGGAGCTGTTTTTT.